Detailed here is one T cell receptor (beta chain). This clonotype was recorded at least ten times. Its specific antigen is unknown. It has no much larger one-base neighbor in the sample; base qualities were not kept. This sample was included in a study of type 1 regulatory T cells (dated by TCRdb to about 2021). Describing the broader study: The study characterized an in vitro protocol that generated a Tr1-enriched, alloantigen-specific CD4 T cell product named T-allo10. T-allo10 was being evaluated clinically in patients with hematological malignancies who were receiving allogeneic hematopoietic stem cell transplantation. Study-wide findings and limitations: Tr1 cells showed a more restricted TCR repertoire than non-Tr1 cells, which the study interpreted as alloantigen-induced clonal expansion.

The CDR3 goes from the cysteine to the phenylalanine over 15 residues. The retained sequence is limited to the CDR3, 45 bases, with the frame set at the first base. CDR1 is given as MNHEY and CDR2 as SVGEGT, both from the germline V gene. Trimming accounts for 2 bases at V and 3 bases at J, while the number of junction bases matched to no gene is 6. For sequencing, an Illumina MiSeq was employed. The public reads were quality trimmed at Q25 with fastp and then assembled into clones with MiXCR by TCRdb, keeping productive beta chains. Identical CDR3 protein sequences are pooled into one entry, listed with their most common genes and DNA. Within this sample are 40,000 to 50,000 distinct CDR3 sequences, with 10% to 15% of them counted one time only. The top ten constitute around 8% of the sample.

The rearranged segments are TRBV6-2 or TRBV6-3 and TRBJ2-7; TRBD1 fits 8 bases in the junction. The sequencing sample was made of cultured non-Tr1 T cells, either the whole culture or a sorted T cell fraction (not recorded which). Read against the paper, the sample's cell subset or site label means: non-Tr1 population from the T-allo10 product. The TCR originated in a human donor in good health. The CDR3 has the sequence CASSYPRQGNYEQYF. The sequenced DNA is TGTGCCAGCAGTTACCCCCGACAGGGGAACTACGAGCAGTACTTC.